The 11 T cell receptor beta chains below all came from one sample that was sequenced in a study of T cell changes during pregnancy in multiple sclerosis. This table comes from immunoSEQ multiplex PCR, and its TCRdb copy is limited to in-frame clones, with some not included. The repertoire holds 50,000 to 60,000 clones, with 75% to 95% as singletons. The sample consisted of peripheral blood, taken in the first trimester of pregnancy. These receptors were collected from a female donor in good health, enrolled as a control in a pregnancy study.

The chain carries TRBV7-9 and TRBJ2-7, with D possibly being TRBD2 (5 bases). This CDR3 region has 14 residues. Trimming took 6 bases from V and 6 from J, leaving 18 bases between them. CDR1 and CDR2 (germline): SEHNR, FQNEAQ (reference sequence). Here the CDR3 DNA reads TGTGCCAGCAGTATGGTTACGCCGGCGGGCGAGCAGTACTTC. Translating it yields CASSMVTPAGEQYF.

CDR3 DNA sequence: TGCAGCGTTGATGGGACAGACAACACTGAAGCTTTCTTT. Its protein product is CSVDGTDNTEAFF. The chain is built from TRBV29-1 and TRBJ1-1; 7 bases fit TRBD1. The germline V gene has CDR1 SQVTM and CDR2 ANQGSEA. Unmatched junction bases numbered 3, after V lost 3 bases and J lost 2 bases. CDR3 length: 13 residues.

The J gene is TRBJ1-3, the V gene TRBV6-1, with 7 bases matching TRBD1. The CDR3 is made up of 13 amino acids. With V trimmed by 8 bases and J by 6 bases, 7 bases remained unmatched. Germline CDR1 is MNHNS and CDR2 is SASEGT. CDR3 in amino acids: CASGLQGENTIYF. CDR3 nucleotides: TGTGCCAGCGGGCTCCAGGGGGAAAACACCATATATTTT.

The chain combines TRBV5-1 with TRBJ2-7, with a weak D call TRBD1 (5 bases). Deletions cut 2 bases from V and 3 bases from J, with 12 bases between. The CDR3 is made up of 14 amino acids. Germline V gives CDR1 SGHRS, CDR2 YFSETQ. CDR3 nucleotide sequence: TGCGCCAGCAGCTTACCACAGGAGTACTACGAGCAGTACTTC. Its translation: CASSLPQEYYEQYF.

This clone was observed a single time. This chain connects TRBV15 to TRBJ1-4, with no clear D. V lost 1 base, J lost 8 bases, and 14 bases lay in between. This CDR3 spans 15 amino acids. The germline V gene encodes CDR1 LNHNV and CDR2 YYDKDF (reference sequence). CDR3 DNA sequence: TGTGCCACCAGCAGAGGGTCAGGCCCGGGAGAAAAACTGTTTTTT. It yields the protein CATSRGSGPGEKLFF.

The rearrangement joins TRBV11-1 to TRBJ2-7; TRBD2 aligns across 7 bases. CDR1 SGHAT and CDR2 FQDESV come from the germline V gene (reference sequence). This CDR3 is built from 13 residues. After removal of 5 bases from V and 6 bases from J, the junction contained 7 bases not matched to a gene. The CDR3 sequence is CASSPTLASEQYF. CDR3 DNA: TGTGCCAGCAGCCCAACACTAGCGAGCGAGCAGTACTTC.

The J gene is TRBJ2-1, the V gene TRBV5-6; 10 bases are shared with TRBD1. The CDR3 runs to 15 residues. V dropped 0 bases and J dropped 12; count of bases not matched to a gene: 9. Germline V gene data show CDR1 as SGHDT and CDR2 as YYEEEE. Here the CDR3 DNA reads TGTGCCAGCAGCTTGGTAGACAGGGGGCGCGGGGTGCAGTTCTTC. This codes for CASSLVDRGRGVQFF.

This chain uses TRBV11-3 with TRBJ2-3; 8 nucleotides agree with TRBD2. J lost 4 bases, V lost 2 bases, and 5 bases had no gene match. The CDR3 runs to 15 residues. Germline lookup yields CDR1 SGHNT and CDR2 YENEEA. As DNA, the CDR3 is TGTGCCAGCAGCTTATCTGGACTAGCTGCAGATACGCAGTATTTT. Translated, it gives CASSLSGLAADTQYF. Supplemented by reference TRBV11-3 and TRBJ2-3, the full variable domain reads EAGVVQSPRYKIIEKKQPVAFWCNPISGHNTLYWYLQNLGQGPELLIRYENEEAVDDSQLPKDRFSAERLKGVDSTLKIQPAELGDSAVYLCASSLSGLAADTQYFGPGTRLTVL.

CDR3 DNA: TGTGCCAGCAGCCCAGCCCTTTCGGGGAGAACCTACGAGCAGTACTTC. As protein: CASSPALSGRTYEQYF. V is TRBV7-6 and J is TRBJ2-7; possible D gene TRBD2, 5 bases. Germline V gene lookup returns CDR1 SGHVS and CDR2 FNYEAQ. CDR3 length: 16 amino acids. V lost 5 bases to trimming and J lost 2 bases, with 19 bases between them.

V is TRBV5-6 and J is TRBJ1-3; D is unclear. Germline V gives CDR1 SGHDT, CDR2 YYEEEE. This CDR3 is 17 amino acids long. With 0 bases removed from V and 1 base from J, the gap between germline ends came to 14 bases. CDR3 sequence: CASSLVEGMKSGNTIYF. DNA of the CDR3: TGTGCCAGCAGCTTGGTGGAGGGTATGAAGTCTGGAAACACCATATATTTT.

J is TRBJ2-7 and V is TRBV19, with 10 bases matching TRBD2. V lost 5 bases and J lost 4; bases outside the gene matches: 8. Germline V gene data show CDR1 as LNHDA and CDR2 as SQIVND (reference sequence). The CDR3 runs to 15 residues. CDR3 sequence: CASSRSGGPMYEQYF. The CDR3 bases are TGTGCCAGTAGTCGTAGCGGGGGGCCAATGTACGAGCAGTACTTC.